The 9 T cell receptor beta chains below all came from one sample that was sequenced in a study of radiotherapy plus CTLA-4 blockade in lung cancer. Profiled with immunoSEQ multiplex PCR; TCRdb holds only in-frame clones, not every one. The table has about 120,000 clones, about four fifths seen once. Sequenced here: peripheral blood, sampled from a patient treated with radiotherapy plus ipilimumab. The receptors derive from a human donor with non-small cell lung cancer who had a partial response to radiotherapy plus ipilimumab.

This chain connects TRBV19 to TRBJ2-1; 9 bases fit TRBD2. Germline V gene data show CDR1 as LNHDA and CDR2 as SQIVND (reference sequence). The V and J ends lost 4 bases and 5 bases, in that order; junction bases with no gene match: 6. The CDR3 is made up of 15 amino acids. In nucleotides, the CDR3 is TGTGCCAGTAGTAGTAGCGGGAGTCATCACAATGAGCAGTTCTTC. Translation: CASSSSGSHHNEQFF. Using reference TRBV19 and TRBJ2-1 for the parts outside the CDR3, the full variable domain is DGGITQSPKYLFRKEGQNVTLSCEQNLNHDAMYWYRQDPGQGLRLIYYSQIVNDFQKGDIAEGYSVSREKKESFPLTVTSAQKNPTAFYLCASSSSGSHHNEQFFGPGTRLTVL.

The J gene is TRBJ1-2, the V gene TRBV19, with D possibly being TRBD1 (5 bases). This CDR3 spans 15 amino acids. The V gene's germline CDR1 is LNHDA and CDR2 SQIVND (reference sequence). V dropped 7 bases and J dropped 2 bases, with 17 bases sitting between them. The CDR3 nucleotides read TGTGCCAGTACCCAGACAGCCCGTGTGAACTATGGCTACACCTTC. Its protein is CASTQTARVNYGYTF.

J is TRBJ1-3 and V is TRBV18, with TRBD1 identical over 8 bases. This CDR3 contains 16 residues. Germline V gene data show CDR1 as KGHSH and CDR2 as LQKENI. V lost 2 bases to trimming and J lost 4 bases; unmatched junction nucleotides: 7. The CDR3, as DNA: TGTGCCAGCTCACCAGATTACAGGGGGTCCGGAAACACCATATATTTT. Translated, it gives CASSPDYRGSGNTIYF. Complete variable domain (other parts from reference TRBV18 and TRBJ1-3): NAGVMQNPRHLVRRRGQEARLRCSPMKGHSHVYWYRQLPEEGLKFMVYLQKENIIDESGMPKERFSAEFPKEGPSILRIQQVVRGDSAAYFCASSPDYRGSGNTIYFGEGSWLTVV.

This clone has a handful of counts. This rearrangement joins TRBV27 to TRBJ2-1; possible D gene TRBD1, 6 bases. Germline V gives CDR1 MNHEY, CDR2 SMNVEV (reference sequence). The CDR3 contains 15 residues. V lost 2 bases and J 7 bases, leaving 15 bases between the germline ends. The CDR3 reads CASSLDPTGFNEQFF. In nucleotides, the CDR3 is TGTGCCAGCAGTTTAGATCCAACAGGGTTTAATGAGCAGTTCTTC.

V usage is TRBV5-1 and J usage is TRBJ1-3; TRBD1 matches 10 bases. Per the germline V gene, CDR1 is SGHRS and CDR2 is YFSETQ. The CDR3 spans 18 residues. V gave up 4 bases and J gave up 3 bases; unmatched junction bases: 13. As DNA, the CDR3 is TGCGCCAGCAGCCTACAATCCGGGACAGGGGCAGTTGGAAACACCATATATTTT. This gives the protein CASSLQSGTGAVGNTIYF.

The chain combines TRBV6-4 with TRBJ2-7; 14 bases are a match to TRBD2. The CDR3 length is 16 residues. V lost 0 bases to trimming and J lost 6 bases; unmatched junction nucleotides: 4. Per the germline V gene, CDR1 is MRHNA and CDR2 is SNTAGT. The CDR3 nucleotides are TGTGCCAGCAGTGACTCAAGGACTAGCGGGAGGACCGAGCAGTACGTC. Its protein is CASSDSRTSGRTEQYV.

The genes are TRBV10-3 and TRBJ1-1, with 7 bases aligning to TRBD1. V lost 5 bases to trimming and J lost 0 bases; unmatched junction nucleotides: 3. The CDR3 consists of 14 residues. Germline CDR1 ENHRY, CDR2 SYGVKD. CDR3: CAISSQGLNTEAFF. In nucleotides, the CDR3 is TGTGCCATCAGTTCACAGGGGCTGAACACTGAAGCTTTCTTT.

CDR3 residues: CATGRGYGYTF. The CDR3 coding sequence is TGTGCCACCGGGAGGGGCTATGGCTACACCTTC. The chain is built from TRBV5-6 and TRBJ1-2; tentatively, D is TRBD1 (5 bases). Trimming stripped 9 bases from V and 4 bases from J, with 10 bases between. Germline V lookup: CDR1 SGHDT, CDR2 YYEEEE. This CDR3 region has 11 residues. The variable domain in full, completed from reference TRBV5-6 and TRBJ1-2, reads DAGVTQSPTHLIKTRGQQVTLRCSPKSGHDTVSWYQQALGQGPQFIFQYYEEEERQRGNFPDRFSGHQFPNYSSELNVNALLLGDSALYLCATGRGYGYTFGSGTRLTVV.

The chain carries TRBV2 and TRBJ1-1; TRBD1 is a possible D gene (6 bases). Germline CDR1 and CDR2: SNHLY and FYNNEI. Trimming shortened V by 5 bases and J by 4 bases, and 11 bases separated the two germline ends. The CDR3 runs 13 residues. The CDR3 nucleotides are TGTGCCAGCAGTAACAGGGAGGGCACTGAAGCTTTCTTT. It codes for CASSNREGTEAFF.